A selection of T cell receptor beta chains follows, all from one sample in a study of chemoradiotherapy in HPV16-positive cancers. Measured with immunoSEQ multiplex PCR; TCRdb has only the in-frame clones, and not every one. The sample records 6,200 or so clones, approximately 84% being singletons. The sequencing here drew on tumor tissue, taken from a patient who underwent chemoradiotherapy. The receptor set was obtained from a human donor with HPV-associated anogenital cancer. Both conserved end residues are part of each CDR3. The D gene is left open where the match is weak. For some rows the clone size is stated as once, few or many, or as a class when expanded; others skip it.

D,J,size,length,V,CDR3,DNA
TRBD2,TRBJ2-1,.,17,TRBV2,CASSVRLAGETYNEQFF,TGTGCCAGCAGTGTGAGACTAGCGGGAGAAACCTACAATGAGCAGTTCTTC
.,TRBJ2-3,.,16,TRBV18,CASSPPGGRVTDTQYF,TGTGCCAGCTCACCACCGGGGGGTCGAGTGACAGATACGCAGTATTTT
TRBD2,TRBJ2-3,.,16,TRBV12-5,CASGLEPRTSADTQYF,TGTGCTAGTGGTTTGGAACCGCGGACTAGTGCAGATACGCAGTATTTT
TRBD2,TRBJ2-7,.,12,TRBV11-3,CASSSDGGEQYF,TGTGCCAGCAGCTCGGACGGGGGGGAGCAGTACTTC
.,TRBJ1-5,.,15,TRBV10-3,CAISESNGDNQPQHF,TGTGCCATCAGTGAGTCTAACGGGGACAATCAGCCCCAGCATTTT
TRBD1,TRBJ1-2,.,15,TRBV19,CASSIAGQGPIGYTF,TGTGCCAGTAGTATAGCGGGACAGGGGCCGATCGGCTACACCTTC
.,TRBJ2-2,.,15,TRBV9,CASSVGTLNTGELFF,TGTGCCAGCAGCGTCGGGACTCTTAACACCGGGGAGCTGTTTTTT
.,TRBJ2-2,.,15,TRBV5-1,CASSPVQRDTGELFF,TGCGCCAGCAGTCCCGTCCAAAGGGACACCGGGGAGCTGTTTTTT
.,TRBJ2-5,.,12,TRBV9,CASGGAGETQYF,TGTGCCAGCGGGGGTGCTGGGGAGACCCAGTACTTC
.,TRBJ1-3,few,17,TRBV30,CAWSEDYRGHSGNTIYF,TGTGCCTGGAGCGAAGACTACCGGGGCCACTCTGGAAACACCATATATTTT
.,TRBJ2-5,.,14,TRBV6-1,CASRAAGGLETQYF,TGTGCCAGCAGGGCGGCTGGGGGGTTGGAGACCCAGTACTTC
.,TRBJ2-1,once,11,TRBV5-1,CASSLANEQFF,TGCGCCAGCAGCTTGGCGAATGAGCAGTTCTTC
.,TRBJ2-6,.,15,TRBV6-6,CASSSEGAGANVLTF,TGTGCCAGCAGTTCCGAGGGGGCTGGGGCCAACGTCCTGACTTTC
TRBD1,TRBJ2-3,.,15,TRBV28,CASSQPGQGFLTQYF,TGTGCCAGCAGTCAGCCGGGACAGGGGTTTTTAACGCAGTATTTT
.,TRBJ2-7,.,15,TRBV18,CASSPETTGPYEQYF,TGTGCCAGCTCACCGGAGACCACTGGCCCCTACGAGCAGTACTTC
.,TRBJ1-1,.,16,TRBV5-5,CASSLSYRTENTEAFF,TGTGCCAGCAGCCTATCGTATAGGACAGAGAACACTGAAGCTTTCTTT
.,TRBJ1-2,.,13,TRBV5-6,CASSLPGTYGYTF,TGTGCCAGCAGCTTGCCGGGGACCTATGGCTACACCTTC
TRBD1,TRBJ2-7,.,17,TRBV5-5,CASSLVLTGTGGDEQYF,TGTGCCAGCAGCTTGGTATTGACCGGGACAGGGGGTGACGAGCAGTACTTC
TRBD2,TRBJ2-5,.,15,TRBV18,CASSPASGIGETQYF,TGTGCCAGCTCACCGGCTAGCGGGATAGGGGAGACCCAGTACTTC
TRBD1,TRBJ2-2,.,15,TRBV28,CASLGRTGITGELFF,TGTGCCAGCCTCGGACGGACAGGGATTACCGGGGAGCTGTTTTTT
.,TRBJ1-4,.,15,TRBV4-1,CASSQDRRSDEKLFF,TGCGCCAGCAGCCAAGATAGAAGGAGCGATGAAAAACTGTTTTTT
.,TRBJ1-5,.,15,TRBV7-2,CASSSHHKSNQPQHF,TGTGCCAGCAGCTCGCACCACAAGAGCAATCAGCCCCAGCATTTT
.,TRBJ2-7,.,14,TRBV11-2,CASSLGRQSYEQYF,TGTGCCAGCAGCTTAGGACGGCAGTCCTACGAGCAGTACTTC
TRBD1,TRBJ1-5,.,15,TRBV5-5,CASSPTGGSNQPQHF,TGTGCCAGCAGCCCGACAGGGGGTAGCAATCAGCCCCAGCATTTT
.,TRBJ1-2,.,14,TRBV19,CASSSWDTPYGYTF,TGTGCCAGTAGTTCCTGGGACACTCCCTATGGCTACACCTTC
.,TRBJ1-6,.,15,TRBV9,CASSVGEDYNSPLHF,TGTGCCAGCAGCGTAGGGGAAGACTATAATTCACCCCTCCACTTT
.,TRBJ2-1,.,14,TRBV7-3,CASSSGSLGYEQFF,TGTGCCAGCAGCTCGGGAAGCTTGGGGTATGAGCAGTTCTTC
.,TRBJ1-2,.,8,TRBV5-1,CASRGYTF,TGCGCCAGCAGGGGCTACACCTTC
.,TRBJ2-7,.,12,TRBV4-1,CASSQDGIGQYF,TGCGCCAGCAGCCAAGATGGGATCGGGCAGTACTTC
.,TRBJ2-4,.,13,TRBV5-1,CASSLVGKNIQYF,TGCGCCAGCAGCTTGGTAGGGAAAAACATTCAGTACTTC
TRBD2,TRBJ2-5,.,17,TRBV28,CASSISTSGRTYREQYF,TGTGCCAGCAGTATCTCCACTAGCGGGAGGACTTATCGGGAGCAGTACTTC
TRBD2,TRBJ2-7,.,18,TRBV5-3,CARSLGTSLAGGPYEQYF,TGTGCCAGAAGCTTGGGTACCTCCCTAGCGGGGGGTCCCTACGAGCAGTACTTC
.,TRBJ1-6,.,15,TRBV5-5,CASGRTFSYNSPLHF,TGTGCCAGCGGGCGGACGTTCTCCTATAATTCACCCCTCCACTTT
TRBD2,TRBJ2-3,.,15,TRBV5-1,CASSFGAGGGDTQYF,TGCGCCAGCAGCTTCGGCGCGGGAGGGGGTGATACGCAGTATTTT
TRBD1,TRBJ2-7,.,14,TRBV2,CASHLDRVIYEQYF,TGTGCCAGCCACCTGGACAGGGTTATCTACGAGCAGTACTTC
TRBD2,TRBJ2-6,.,18,TRBV7-3,CASSLRAGGLWGANVLTF,TGTGCCAGCAGCTTAAGGGCGGGAGGGCTTTGGGGGGCCAACGTCCTGACTTTC
.,TRBJ2-7,.,10,TRBV5-8,CASSHYEQYF,TGTGCCAGCAGCCATTACGAGCAGTACTTC
.,TRBJ1-5,few,16,TRBV12-1,CASSFKERDGNQPQHF,TGTGCCAGCAGCTTTAAGGAAAGGGACGGCAATCAGCCCCAGCATTTT